This TCR beta chain comes out of a study of blood T cell repertoires in COVID-19. This CDR3 region has 15 residues. Cohort 3 recovery required two negative PCRs, clearance, or symptom resolution. Profiled with immunoSEQ multiplex PCR; TCRdb holds only in-frame clones, not every one. The sample includes 350,000 or so clones, less than 90% seen only once; the top ten take more than 1%. Sequencing used PBMCs or T cells enriched from blood (not recorded which). The receptor was derived from a woman in her thirties who had recovered from COVID-19. The chain has TRBV1 and TRBJ1-2; the D call in the table, TRBD1, was not verified against the DNA. TRBV1 is assigned pseudogene status. DNA of the CDR3: TGCACCAGCAGGGGACAGGGGGGACCCTTTTTTGGCTACACCTTC. Residues: CTSRGQGGPFFGYTF.